These 28 T cell receptor beta chains were all obtained from the same sample, sequenced in a study of T-cell memory formation after mild COVID-19. TCRdb processed the 5' RACE reads anew with MiXCR; each CDR3 protein has one entry. The sample shows some 150,000 distinct CDR3 sequences, about 5.7% of them seen only once. Sequenced input: PBMCs or a T cell subset sorted from them (not recorded which). The source of these receptors is an adult woman who had mild COVID-19 (a few samples of this study predate the infection). Cell type and time point are not known.

The chain links TRBV20-1 to TRBJ2-5; D might be TRBD2 (6 bases). Germline-derived CDR1 and CDR2 are DFQATT and SNEGSKA (reference sequence). This CDR3 contains 15 residues. Trimming stripped 0 bases from V and 2 bases from J, with 13 bases between. The CDR3 bases are TGCAGTGCTAGAGATGGGAAAAGCGGGCAAGAGACCCAGTACTTC. Protein product: CSARDGKSGQETQYF.

This clonotype was picked up many times. This chain joins TRBV10-3 and TRBJ2-3; 10 positions match TRBD2. Trimming cost V 3 bases and J 2 bases; bases outside gene matches: 2. The CDR3 is made up of 15 amino acids. Germline CDR1 ENHRY, CDR2 SYGVKD. In DNA form, the CDR3 reads TGTGCCATCAGTGACAGCGGGAGGGCCACAGATACGCAGTATTTT. As protein: CAISDSGRATDTQYF.

This clonotype was seen more than once but under ten times. The V and J genes are TRBV6-1 and TRBJ1-1; D perhaps matches TRBD1 (5 bases). The CDR3 is 17 amino acids. Trimming cost V 1 base and J 1 base, with 16 bases left between them. From germline, CDR1 is MNHNS and CDR2 SASEGT. The DNA of the CDR3 is TGTGCCAGCAGTGAAGAAGGGCTCGGGGGAAGGAACACTGAAGCTTTCTTT. As protein: CASSEEGLGGRNTEAFF.

The CDR3 region has the DNA TGTGCCAGCAGTTTATGGGCAGCCTCTAATTCACCCCTCCACTTT. Amino acids: CASSLWAASNSPLHF. The chain combines TRBV12-3 or TRBV12-4 with TRBJ1-6; D remains unclear. This CDR3 is built from 15 residues. V lost 2 bases to trimming and J lost 6 bases, with 11 bases between them.

The CDR3 sequence: CAISDSPGGTGEAFF. The CDR3 DNA follows: TGTGCCATCAGTGATTCTCCAGGGGGCACGGGTGAAGCTTTCTTT. V usage is TRBV10-3 and J usage is TRBJ1-1; 8 bases align to TRBD1. The junction had 10 bases not matched to a gene; V was cut back by 3 bases and J by 7 bases. Germline V gene data show CDR1 as ENHRY and CDR2 as SYGVKD. CDR3 length equals 15 residues.

This clonotype has a count of ten or more. The chain's CDR3 is CSVESGVQETQYF. CDR3 nucleotide sequence: TGCAGCGTTGAATCGGGGGTCCAAGAGACCCAGTACTTC. The chain links TRBV29-1 to TRBJ2-5, with D possibly being TRBD2 (6 bases). The CDR3 spans 13 residues. The germline CDR1 and CDR2 sequences are SQVTM and ANQGSEA. V lost 2 bases and J 1 base, leaving 8 bases between the germline ends.

This clonotype was seen many times. The chain carries TRBV12-3 or TRBV12-4 and TRBJ1-1, with a tentative D call TRBD1 (6 bases). Deletions cut 5 bases from V and 13 bases from J, with 23 bases between. The CDR3 covers 14 residues. CDR3 protein: CASSRGQTERWGFF. The CDR3 region has the DNA TGTGCCAGCAGTCGTGGACAGACCGAAAGATGGGGTTTCTTT.

The chain uses TRBV2 and TRBJ1-1, with D uncertain. CDR1 and CDR2 from the germline V gene are SNHLY and FYNNEI. The V end was cut by 7 bases, the J end by 3 bases, with 12 bases between. The CDR3 spans 13 residues. This chain's CDR3 is CASIWAVDTEAFF. The CDR3 DNA sequence: TGTGCCAGCATTTGGGCAGTTGACACTGAAGCTTTCTTT.

This rearrangement joins TRBV7-9 to TRBJ1-2, with unresolved D. The germline V gene encodes CDR1 SEHNR and CDR2 FQNEAQ (reference sequence). This CDR3 comprises 14 residues. V was pared by 5 bases and J by 2 bases, with 12 bases between. In DNA form, the CDR3 reads TGTGCCAGCAGCCCGTCAGGAGTCAACTATGGCTACACCTTC. It specifies CASSPSGVNYGYTF.

Many counts were recorded for this clonotype. The rearrangement links TRBV7-9 to TRBJ2-7; D possibly matches TRBD1 or TRBD2 (6 bases each). With 8 bases removed from V and 2 bases from J, the gap between germline ends came to 22 bases. CDR1 is SEHNR and CDR2 is FQNEAQ in the germline V gene (reference sequence). This CDR3 spans 16 amino acids. CDR3 region: CASRRLRTGTAYEQYF. The CDR3 nucleotides read TGTGCCAGCCGCCGCCTTCGTACAGGGACTGCCTACGAGCAGTACTTC. The whole variable domain, remainder taken from reference TRBV7-9 and TRBJ2-7, is DTGVSQNPRHKITKRGQNVTFRCDPISEHNRLYWYRQTLGQGPEFLTYFQNEAQLEKSRLLSDRFSAERPKGSFSTLEIQRTEQGDSAMYLCASRRLRTGTAYEQYFGPGTRLTVT.

This clonotype occurred many times. This chain uses TRBV23-1 with TRBJ2-5; 8 nucleotides align to TRBD1. TRBV23-1 falls under the ORF class, with uncertain function. V gave up 2 bases and J gave up 3 bases; unmatched junction bases: 8. The CDR3 length is 16 residues. CDR3 nucleotides: TGCGCCAGCAGTCAACTCTCCGGACAGGGAAAAGAGACCCAGTACTTC. Its translation: CASSQLSGQGKETQYF.

This clonotype was counted ten times or more. This chain links TRBV7-2 with TRBJ2-3, with unresolved D. The V end was cut by 4 bases, the J end by 9 bases, with 11 bases between. This CDR3 contains 12 residues. Germline loops: CDR1 SGHTA, CDR2 FQGNSA. CDR3 coding DNA: TGTGCCAGCAGCTCACTTTTCCACACGCAGTATTTT. This translates into CASSSLFHTQYF.

In the case of this clonotype: It may be a read error: a sequence one base away is much more abundant. The chain is built from TRBV4-2 and TRBJ2-1, with D hard to call. Trimming stripped 6 bases from V and 0 bases from J, with 18 bases between. The length of the CDR3 is 17 residues. Per the germline V gene, CDR1 is LGHNA and CDR2 is YNFKEQ. The CDR3 nucleotides read TGTGCCAGCAGAAGATCGCATCCCAGGAGCTCCTACAATGAGCAGTTCTTC. Translating it yields CASRRSHPRSSYNEQFF.

This clonotype was counted at least ten times. The chain is built from TRBV7-6 and TRBJ2-7; 7 bases map to TRBD2. The germline gives CDR1 SGHVS, CDR2 FNYEAQ. The CDR3 sequence is 15 residues long. J was trimmed by 4 bases and V by 1 base; bases with no gene match: 7. The CDR3, as DNA: TGTGCCAGCAGCTTAGGAGGGACTAAACCTTACGAGCAGTACTTC. Protein product: CASSLGGTKPYEQYF.

This chain links TRBV7-3 with TRBJ2-2; D is unclear. There are 14 residues in the CDR3. Trimming removed 5 bases from V and 8 bases from J, with 15 bases in between. Germline V gives CDR1 SGHTA, CDR2 FQGTGA. CDR3 sequence: CASSPVALGGELFF. The CDR3 DNA reads TGTGCCAGCAGCCCAGTGGCTTTAGGGGGGGAGCTGTTTTTT.

This clonotype was seen at least ten times. The chain joins TRBV15 to TRBJ2-6, with 10 bases fitting TRBD1. After removal of 0 bases from V and 3 bases from J, the junction contained 5 bases not matched to a gene. Germline CDR1 reads LNHNV; CDR2 reads YYDKDF (reference sequence). The CDR3 is 18 residues long. The CDR3 spells CATSRDRGQGFGANVLTF. CDR3 bases: TGTGCCACCAGCAGAGATCGGGGACAGGGGTTTGGGGCCAACGTCCTGACTTTC.

The chain recombines TRBV21-1 with TRBJ1-3. TRBV21-1 is reported as a pseudogene. This CDR3 is 14 amino acids long. DNA of the CDR3: TGTGCCAGCAGCAAAGACCTGGGAGGAAACACCATATATTTT. This encodes CASSKDLGGNTIYF.

The rearrangement uses TRBV24-1 and TRBJ2-3, with D perhaps TRBD1 (7 bases). Germline V gene data show CDR1 as KGHDR and CDR2 as SFDVKD. This CDR3 spans 14 amino acids. Trimming stripped 5 bases from V and 6 bases from J, with 14 bases between. Written as DNA, the CDR3 is TGTGCCACCAGTGCCCAGGGGGGCTGGGATACGCAGTATTTT. It encodes CATSAQGGWDTQYF.

The chain has TRBV15 and TRBJ2-7; the match to TRBD2 covers 9 bases. The CDR3 runs 15 residues. Trimming removed 0 bases from V and 12 bases from J; junction bases left unmatched: 12. In germline, CDR1 is LNHNV, CDR2 YYDKDF (reference sequence). Here the CDR3 DNA reads TGTGCCACCAGCAGAGACACTAGCGGGCCAATTTTGAGGTACTTC. Protein: CATSRDTSGPILRYF.

The rearrangement joins TRBV7-2 to TRBJ2-1, with a weak D call TRBD1 (6 bases). CDR1 is SGHTA, CDR2 FQGNSA, per germline. The CDR3 loop spans 15 amino acids. Trimming left V 2 bases short and J 1 base short, with 9 bases between. The CDR3 region is CASSLRGGSYNEQFF. DNA of the CDR3: TGTGCCAGCAGCTTACGAGGGGGATCCTACAATGAGCAGTTCTTC. The variable domain in full, with the rest retrieved from reference TRBV7-2 and TRBJ2-1, is GAGVSQSPSNKVTEKGKDVELRCDPISGHTALYWYRQSLGQGLEFLIYFQGNSAPDKSGLPSDRFSAERTGGSVSTLTIQRTQQEDSAVYLCASSLRGGSYNEQFFGPGTRLTVL.

This clonotype was found many times. Here the CDR3 DNA reads TGTGCCAGCAGCTTAGATCAGGGGCTGGACGAGCAGTACTTC. This encodes CASSLDQGLDEQYF. The chain employs TRBV11-2 and TRBJ2-7; a weak D match, TRBD1 (6 bases). Germline assignment: CDR1 SGHAT and CDR2 FQNNGV. The CDR3 consists of 14 residues. Trimming took off 0 bases at V and 5 bases at J, with 11 bases between the two ends.

This clonotype was seen only a few times. The chain has TRBV20-1 and TRBJ2-1, with 9 bases that match TRBD2. The CDR3 is 13 residues long. The V gene's germline CDR1 is DFQATT and CDR2 SNEGSKA (reference sequence). The ends lost 3 bases at V and 7 bases at J; junction bases unmatched: 4. Here the CDR3 DNA reads TGCAGTGCTAGGCTAGCGGGGCGGAATGAGCAGTTCTTC. The encoded protein is CSARLAGRNEQFF.

At least ten counts were recorded for this clonotype. At one end, the junction sequence differs from germline, possibly due to a read error. The gene calls are TRBV5-4 and TRBJ2-6; the D is unclear. The germline V gene encodes CDR1 SGHNT and CDR2 YYREEE (reference sequence). The CDR3 spans 12 residues. As DNA, the CDR3 is TGTGCCGCTTCTTCACAAGTCGGGCTAGTGGCTTTC. It encodes CAASSQVGLVAF.

The CDR3 spells CASSLSAGGSETQYF. CDR3 bases: TGCGCCAGCAGCTTGTCTGCAGGGGGCTCAGAGACCCAGTACTTC. J is TRBJ2-5 and V is TRBV5-1; 8 bases align to TRBD1. The ends lost 1 base at V and 4 bases at J; junction bases unmatched: 6. The CDR3 totals 15 residues. The germline V gene encodes CDR1 SGHRS and CDR2 YFSETQ.

The gene calls are TRBV7-2 and TRBJ2-7; TRBD2 matches at 10 bases. Germline CDR1 is SGHTA and CDR2 is FQGNSA. V dropped 5 bases and J dropped 2; count of bases not matched to a gene: 6. This CDR3 has 15 amino acids. CDR3 in DNA: TGTGCCAGCAGCATAAGACTAGCGGGCCCCTACGAGCAGTACTTC. Protein product: CASSIRLAGPYEQYF.

This clonotype was detected only a few times. The gene calls are TRBV12-3 or TRBV12-4 and TRBJ1-1; D might be TRBD1 (5 bases). Trimming took off 2 bases at V and 3 bases at J, with 10 bases between the two ends. The CDR3 length is 14 residues. The CDR3 DNA reads as TGTGCCAGCAGTTTAAGGGGAGTCCACACTGAAGCTTTCTTT. It translates to CASSLRGVHTEAFF.

This clonotype came up many times. CDR3 in amino acids: CASSRDGTDTQYF. The CDR3 nucleotides read TGTGCCAGCAGCCGGGACGGCACAGATACGCAGTATTTT. This chain connects TRBV7-3 to TRBJ2-3; D tentatively fits TRBD1 or TRBD2 (5 bases each). V was trimmed by 5 bases and J by 1 base, leaving 7 bases between them. Germline V gene data show CDR1 as SGHTA and CDR2 as FQGTGA. The CDR3 runs to 13 residues.

This clonotype was recorded at least ten times. This rearrangement joins TRBV12-3 or TRBV12-4 to TRBJ1-1; TRBD1 might be the D (5 bases). V lost 2 bases and J lost 4, with 17 bases in between. The CDR3 is 16 amino acids. The CDR3 nucleotides are TGTGCCAGCAGTTTAAGAGCTGCAGGCGGGGGCACTGAAGCTTTCTTT. This sequence encodes CASSLRAAGGGTEAFF.